The 2 T cell receptor beta chains listed next were all sequenced from one sample in a study of blood T cell repertoires in COVID-19. Repertoires were generated with immunoSEQ multiplex PCR, while TCRdb's copy carries only in-frame clones and drops some. The table shows approximately 210,000 clones, with 84% occurring only once. The sample comprised peripheral blood. The receptors here all came from a human donor in a cohort sampled during active COVID-19.

The chain links TRBV25-1 to TRBJ2-2; D is possibly TRBD2 (7 bases). Germline values: CDR1 MGHDK, CDR2 SYGVNS. The V and J ends lost 4 bases and 5 bases respectively, with 17 bases between them. The CDR3 has 16 amino acids. CDR3 sequence (DNA): TGTGCCAGCAGTGCGGATGGGGGGGCGCGAACCGGGGAGCTGTTTTTT. Protein: CASSADGGARTGELFF.

The V call is TRBV3-1 (or the pseudogene TRBV3-2), the J call TRBJ2-3; 11 bases map to TRBD2. CDR3 size: 15 residues. The germline V gene has CDR1 LGHDT and CDR2 YNNKEL (reference sequence). Germline trimming cut 1 base from V and 8 bases from J; bases unmatched to any gene: 5. CDR3 nucleotide sequence: TGTGCCAGCAGCCAAGGGACTAGCGGGTTACTTACGCAGTATTTT. Amino acid sequence: CASSQGTSGLLTQYF.